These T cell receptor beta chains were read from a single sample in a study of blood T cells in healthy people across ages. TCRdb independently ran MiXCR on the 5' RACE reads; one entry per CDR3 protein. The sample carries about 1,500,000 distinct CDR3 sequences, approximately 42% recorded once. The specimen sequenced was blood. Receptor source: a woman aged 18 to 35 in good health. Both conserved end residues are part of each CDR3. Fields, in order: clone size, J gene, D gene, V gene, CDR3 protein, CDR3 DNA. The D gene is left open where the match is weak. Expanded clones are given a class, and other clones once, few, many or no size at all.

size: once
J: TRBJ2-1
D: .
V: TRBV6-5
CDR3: CASSYRGPYDNEQFF
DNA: TGTGCCAGCAGTTACAGGGGTCCATATGACAATGAGCAGTTCTTC

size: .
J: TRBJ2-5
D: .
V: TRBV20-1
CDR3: CSAKGDRDSQETQYF
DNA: TGCAGTGCTAAGGGAGACAGGGACTCCCAAGAGACCCAGTACTTC

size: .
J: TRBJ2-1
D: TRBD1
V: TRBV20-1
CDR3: CSARVGTGGQNEQFF
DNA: TGCAGTGCTAGAGTTGGGACAGGGGGCCAGAATGAGCAGTTCTTC

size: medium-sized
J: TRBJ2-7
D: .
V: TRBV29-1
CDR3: CSVPRGSTPYEQYF
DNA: TGCAGCGTCCCCCGGGGGTCCACACCTTACGAGCAGTACTTC

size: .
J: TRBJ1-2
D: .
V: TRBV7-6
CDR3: CASSLEPGWAGYTF
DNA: TGTGCCAGCAGCTTAGAGCCAGGGTGGGCAGGCTACACCTTC

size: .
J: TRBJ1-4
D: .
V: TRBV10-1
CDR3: CASYGHRKNEKLFF
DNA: TGCGCCAGTTACGGACATAGAAAGAATGAAAAACTGTTTTTT

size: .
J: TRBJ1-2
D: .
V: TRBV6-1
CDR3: CASIVGYWDGYTF
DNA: TGTGCCAGCATTGTGGGGTACTGGGATGGCTACACCTTC

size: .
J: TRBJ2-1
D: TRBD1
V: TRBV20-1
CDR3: CSARGDSQETQFF
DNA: TGCAGTGCTAGAGGGGACAGCCAAGAGACCCAGTTCTTC

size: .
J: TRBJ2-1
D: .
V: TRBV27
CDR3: CASSLSKVNDEQFF
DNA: TGTGCCAGCAGTTTATCTAAGGTTAACGATGAGCAGTTCTTC

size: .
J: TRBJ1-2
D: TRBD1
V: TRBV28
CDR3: CASNSGTASGYTF
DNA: TGTGCCAGCAACTCCGGGACAGCATCCGGCTACACCTTC

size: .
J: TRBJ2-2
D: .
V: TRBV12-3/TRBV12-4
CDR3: CASKLRNTGELFF
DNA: TGTGCCAGCAAGCTTCGGAACACCGGGGAGCTGTTTTTT

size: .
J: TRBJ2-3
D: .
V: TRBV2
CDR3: CASSGPTTTDTQYF
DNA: TGTGCCAGCAGTGGGCCGACTACTACAGATACGCAGTATTTT

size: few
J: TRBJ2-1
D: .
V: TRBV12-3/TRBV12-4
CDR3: CASSRPEQGNEQFF
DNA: TGTGCCAGCAGTCGACCCGAACAGGGCAATGAGCAGTTCTTC

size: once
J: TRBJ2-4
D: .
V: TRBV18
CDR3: CASSRGQHGVDIQYF
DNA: TGTGCCAGCTCTCGGGGACAACACGGGGTAGACATTCAGTACTTC

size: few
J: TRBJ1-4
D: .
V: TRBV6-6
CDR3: CASSYSVHNEKLFF
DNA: TGTGCCAGCAGTTACTCAGTTCATAATGAAAAACTGTTTTTT

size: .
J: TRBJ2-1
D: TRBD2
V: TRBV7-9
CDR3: CASSLEAGGPGEQFF
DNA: TGTGCCAGCAGCTTAGAAGCGGGAGGGCCTGGTGAGCAGTTCTTC

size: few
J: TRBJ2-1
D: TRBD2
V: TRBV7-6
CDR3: CASSPRSGTSKDNEQFF
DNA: TGTGCCAGCAGCCCTCGTTCCGGGACTAGTAAGGACAATGAGCAGTTCTTC

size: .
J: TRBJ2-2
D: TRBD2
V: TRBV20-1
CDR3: CSAREVGRVNTGELFF
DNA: TGCAGTGCTAGAGAGGTCGGGAGGGTGAACACCGGGGAGCTGTTTTTT

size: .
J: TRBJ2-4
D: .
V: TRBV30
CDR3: CAWSVMGNTQYF
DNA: TGTGCCTGGAGTGTAATGGGCAACACTCAGTACTTC

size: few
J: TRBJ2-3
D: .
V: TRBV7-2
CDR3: CASSKEGGLSTDTQYF
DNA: TGTGCCAGCAGTAAAGAGGGCGGACTTTCCACAGATACGCAGTATTTT

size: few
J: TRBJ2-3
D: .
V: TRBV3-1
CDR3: CASSQDNGADTQYF
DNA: TGTGCCAGCAGCCAAGATAATGGTGCAGATACGCAGTATTTT

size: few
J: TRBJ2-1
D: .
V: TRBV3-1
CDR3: CASSQLSGNEQFF
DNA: TGTGCCAGCAGCCAACTTAGCGGCAATGAGCAGTTCTTC

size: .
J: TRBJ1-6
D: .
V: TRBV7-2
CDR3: CASSLTAGRGSPLHF
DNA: TGTGCCAGCAGCTTAACAGCAGGGAGGGGATCACCCCTCCACTTT

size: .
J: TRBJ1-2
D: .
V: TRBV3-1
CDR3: CASSQGPGNYGYTF
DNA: TGTGCCAGCAGCCAAGGTCCAGGGAACTATGGCTACACCTTC

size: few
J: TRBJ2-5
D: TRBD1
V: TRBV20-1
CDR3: CSAETGAETQYF
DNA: TGCAGTGCGGAGACAGGGGCCGAGACCCAGTACTTC

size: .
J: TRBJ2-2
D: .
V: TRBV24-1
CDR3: CATTLSGELFF
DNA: TGTGCCACCACCCTTTCCGGGGAGCTGTTTTTT

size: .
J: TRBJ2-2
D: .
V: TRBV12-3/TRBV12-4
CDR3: CASSLGTPSAGELFF
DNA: TGTGCCAGCAGTTTAGGTACCCCGAGCGCCGGGGAGCTGTTTTTT

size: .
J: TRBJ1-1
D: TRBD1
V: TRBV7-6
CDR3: CASSTTGVEAFF
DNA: TGTGCCAGCAGTACTACAGGGGTTGAGGCTTTCTTT

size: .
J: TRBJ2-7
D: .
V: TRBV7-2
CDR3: CASSLVWDKSYEQYF
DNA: TGTGCCAGCAGCTTAGTATGGGACAAATCCTACGAGCAGTACTTC

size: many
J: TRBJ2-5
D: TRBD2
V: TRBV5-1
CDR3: CASSQGTIQETQYF
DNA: TGCGCCAGCAGCCAAGGGACTATTCAAGAGACCCAGTACTTC

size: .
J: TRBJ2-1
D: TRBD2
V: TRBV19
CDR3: CATRLAGDLPHEQFF
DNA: TGTGCCACCCGACTAGCGGGAGATCTACCCCATGAGCAGTTCTTC

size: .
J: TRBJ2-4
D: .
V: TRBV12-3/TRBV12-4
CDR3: CASSGDSKNIQYF
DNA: TGTGCCAGCAGTGGGGACTCCAAAAACATTCAGTACTTC

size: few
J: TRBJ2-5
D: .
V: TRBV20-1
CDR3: CSARDRGRQETQYF
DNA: TGCAGTGCTAGAGATCGGGGTAGGCAAGAGACCCAGTACTTC

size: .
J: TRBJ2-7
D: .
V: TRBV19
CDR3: CASSRDPYEQYF
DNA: TGTGCCAGTAGTAGGGACCCGTACGAGCAGTACTTC

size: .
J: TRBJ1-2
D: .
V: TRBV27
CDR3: CASSLKGGAYGYTF
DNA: TGTGCCAGCAGTTTAAAAGGCGGGGCCTATGGCTACACCTTC

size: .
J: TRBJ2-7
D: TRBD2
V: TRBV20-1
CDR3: CSAKQPSLGLAGEGGEQYF
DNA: TGCAGTGCTAAACAGCCTTCCCTGGGACTAGCGGGAGAAGGAGGCGAGCAGTACTTC

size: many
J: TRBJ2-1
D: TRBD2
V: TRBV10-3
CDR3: CAISTSGGNPSYNEQFF
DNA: TGTGCCATCAGTACTAGCGGGGGGAACCCTTCCTACAATGAGCAGTTCTTC

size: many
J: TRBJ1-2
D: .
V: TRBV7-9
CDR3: CASSLDAGGYTF
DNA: TGTGCCAGCAGCTTAGATGCAGGGGGCTACACCTTC

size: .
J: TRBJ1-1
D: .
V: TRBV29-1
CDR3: CSGDANTEAFF
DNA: TGCTCCGGGGACGCGAACACTGAAGCTTTCTTT

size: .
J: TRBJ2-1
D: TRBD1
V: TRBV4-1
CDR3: CASSQDGTGGLETQFF
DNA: TGCGCCAGCAGCCAGGACGGGACAGGGGGCCTGGAGACCCAGTTCTTC

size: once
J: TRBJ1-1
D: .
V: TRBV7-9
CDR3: CASSLPRGGSSVGTEAFF
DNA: TGTGCCAGCAGCTTGCCCCGTGGTGGATCCTCGGTGGGCACTGAGGCTTTCTTT

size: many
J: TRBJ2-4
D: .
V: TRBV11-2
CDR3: CASSYLGAKNIQYF
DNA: TGTGCCAGCAGCTACCTGGGAGCCAAAAACATTCAGTACTTC

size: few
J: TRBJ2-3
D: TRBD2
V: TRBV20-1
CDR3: CSARELAEITDTQYF
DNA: TGCAGTGCTAGGGAACTAGCGGAGATCACAGATACGCAGTATTTT